The 15 T cell receptor beta chains in this list originate from one sample, sequenced in a study of Graves' ophthalmopathy and Graves' hyperthyroidism. For repertoire sequencing, the TCR beta CDR3 regions were amplified from RNA transcripts. Second-round multiplex PCR came after a first-round RT-PCR that employed HTBI primers. TCRdb analysed the multiplex PCR reads with MiXCR anew, one entry per CDR3 protein. Of 740,000 or so distinct CDR3 sequences in the sample, 40% are singletons; the top ten hold about 40%. Sequences were obtained from peripheral blood. These receptors all come from an adult man with Graves' ophthalmopathy.

V gene TRBV6-4 combines with J gene TRBJ2-5, with D uncertain. Per germline, CDR1 MRHNA and CDR2 SNTAGT. The CDR3 contains 13 residues. Trimming took off 4 bases at V and 4 bases at J, with 10 bases between the two ends. The CDR3: CASSVEDGETQYF. The CDR3 nucleotides read TGTGCCAGCAGTGTCGAGGATGGAGAGACCCAGTACTTC.

The V gene is TRBV2, the J gene TRBJ2-5, with D perhaps given as TRBD1 or TRBD2 (5 bases each). The germline gives CDR1 SNHLY, CDR2 FYNNEI. This CDR3 has 12 amino acids. Trimming left V 8 bases short and J 5 bases short, with 12 bases between. CDR3 DNA sequence: TGTGCCAGCTGGGACCGCCCGGAGACCCAGTACTTC. It yields the protein CASWDRPETQYF.

The V gene is TRBV25-1, the J gene TRBJ1-1, with D perhaps TRBD1 (6 bases). Trimming cost V 5 bases and J 4 bases, with 20 bases left between them. The germline CDR1 and CDR2 sequences are MGHDK and SYGVNS. This CDR3 has 16 residues. The CDR3 DNA follows: TGTGCCAGCAGTTTATTGGTCTCAGGGGCGAGCACTGAAGCTTTCTTT. The encoded protein is CASSLLVSGASTEAFF. Looking up the rest from reference TRBV25-1 and TRBJ1-1 gives the full variable domain: EADIYQTPRYLVIGTGKKITLECSQTMGHDKMYWYQQDPGMELHLIHYSYGVNSTEKGDLSSESTVSRIRTEHFPLTLESARPSHTSQYLCASSLLVSGASTEAFFGQGTRLTVV.

This clonotype was observed at least ten times. This chain links TRBV7-9 with TRBJ1-5; D call uncertain. Per the germline V gene, CDR1 is SEHNR and CDR2 is FQNEAQ (reference sequence). This CDR3 comprises 15 residues. Trimming removed 7 bases at V and 2 bases at J, with 15 bases between. This CDR3 is CASTHSRFGNQPQHF. In DNA, the CDR3 is TGTGCCAGCACCCACAGCCGTTTCGGCAATCAGCCCCAGCATTTT.

The sample holds many counts of this clonotype. The rearrangement uses TRBV5-6 and TRBJ1-3, with 10 bases aligning to TRBD1. This CDR3 is 15 amino acids long. Germline-derived CDR1 and CDR2 are SGHDT and YYEEEE. Losses at the gene ends were 2 bases for V and 4 bases for J; bases not matched to a gene: 3. The CDR3 nucleotides read TGTGCCAGCAGCTTCGGGACAGGGGCCGGAAACACCATATATTTT. Protein: CASSFGTGAGNTIYF.

The CDR3, as DNA: TGCAGCGTTGCCCAGCGAGGGGGCTACGAGCAGTACTTC. Translating gives CSVAQRGGYEQYF. V and J are TRBV29-1 and TRBJ2-7; possible D gene TRBD1, 6 bases. The CDR3 is made up of 13 amino acids. Germline values: CDR1 SQVTM, CDR2 ANQGSEA. V lost 4 bases and J 3 bases, leaving 13 bases between the germline ends.

This chain connects TRBV7-9 to TRBJ1-2; TRBD1 matches 7 bases. CDR1 SEHNR and CDR2 FQNEAQ come from the germline V gene (reference sequence). V shed 6 bases, J shed 4 bases, and the junction held 14 bases outside the gene matches. This CDR3 region has 16 residues. The CDR3 reads CASSTGTAGVGYGYTF. CDR3 in DNA: TGTGCCAGCAGTACCGGGACAGCTGGTGTAGGCTATGGCTACACCTTC.

Remarks on this clonotype: The final CDR3 position lacks the conserved phenylalanine or tryptophan, pointing to a likely read error. The rearrangement joins TRBV7-9 to TRBJ2-2; D unresolved. Trimming stripped 4 bases from V and 0 bases from J, with 9 bases between. The germline CDR1 and CDR2 sequences are SEHNR and FQNEAQ (reference sequence). The CDR3 runs 15 residues. The CDR3, as DNA: TGTGCCAGCAGCTCCCAGAGAGCGAACACCGGGGAGCTGTTTCTT. The encoded protein is CASSSQRANTGELFL.

V is TRBV7-6 and J is TRBJ2-6, with a weak D call TRBD1 (6 bases). CDR1 and CDR2 from the germline V gene are SGHVS and FNYEAQ. The CDR3 has 17 amino acids. V dropped 4 bases and J dropped 0 bases, with 13 bases sitting between them. The CDR3 nucleotides read TGTGCCAGCAGCTCAGGACAGCTGACCTCTGGGGCCAACGTCCTGACTTTC. Translated: CASSSGQLTSGANVLTF.

This clonotype was seen ten or more times. The gene calls are TRBV7-2 and TRBJ2-7; 9 bases line up with TRBD1. Per the germline V gene, CDR1 is SGHTA and CDR2 is FQGNSA. This CDR3 region has 14 residues. V lost 5 bases to trimming and J lost 4 bases; unmatched junction nucleotides: 6. The CDR3 is CASSKTGTGYEQYF. The CDR3 bases are TGTGCCAGCAGCAAAACCGGGACAGGGTACGAGCAGTACTTC.

This clonotype has a handful of counts. This chain uses TRBV7-9 with TRBJ2-7; D gene ambiguous. Trimming removed 3 bases from V and 1 base from J, with 10 bases in between. Germline V CDR1 and CDR2: SEHNR, FQNEAQ (reference sequence). CDR3 length equals 14 residues. The CDR3 region is CASSLVLRSYEQYF. In DNA form, the CDR3 reads TGTGCCAGCAGCTTGGTACTTCGTTCCTACGAGCAGTACTTC. Filled out from reference TRBV7-9 and TRBJ2-7, the complete variable domain reads DTGVSQNPRHKITKRGQNVTFRCDPISEHNRLYWYRQTLGQGPEFLTYFQNEAQLEKSRLLSDRFSAERPKGSFSTLEIQRTEQGDSAMYLCASSLVLRSYEQYFGPGTRLTVT.

The V and J genes are TRBV24-1 and TRBJ2-7; TRBD1 matches 8 bases. The assigned J gene may be wrong: the sequence end matches TRBJ2-1 better. Germline CDR1 reads KGHDR; CDR2 reads SFDVKD. This CDR3 spans 15 amino acids. The CDR3 sequence is CATSDLGQGDGEQFF. In nucleotides, the CDR3 is TGTGCCACCAGTGATCTTGGACAGGGTGATGGGGAGCAGTTCTTC.

The V and J genes are TRBV7-2 and TRBJ1-4, with D perhaps TRBD1 (6 bases). Trimming shortened V by 5 bases and J by 7 bases, and 17 bases separated the two germline ends. From germline, CDR1 is SGHTA and CDR2 FQGNSA. The CDR3 consists of 15 residues. CDR3 in DNA: TGTGCCAGCAGCCCCCAACAGGGTCCTGGTGAAAAACTGTTTTTT. The encoded protein is CASSPQQGPGEKLFF.

This clonotype was found a few times. The chain couples TRBV2 to TRBJ2-5, with TRBD1 matching over 7 bases. J lost 6 bases, V lost 6 bases, and 10 bases had no gene match. Germline V gives CDR1 SNHLY, CDR2 FYNNEI. This CDR3 is built from 14 residues. CDR3 nucleotide sequence: TGTGCCAGCAGCCAATACCGGGACAGTCAGACCCAGTACTTC. It is translated as CASSQYRDSQTQYF.

The J gene is TRBJ2-2, the V gene TRBV19; D might be TRBD1 or TRBD2, each matching 5 bases. The V end was cut by 5 bases, the J end by 0 bases, with 10 bases between. Germline values: CDR1 LNHDA, CDR2 SQIVND (reference sequence). This CDR3 comprises 15 residues. DNA of the CDR3: TGTGCCAGTAGTCCCCGAGGGGCGAACACCGGGGAGCTGTTTTTT. This sequence encodes CASSPRGANTGELFF.